The source of this T cell receptor beta chain is a study of T cells in Graves' hyperthyroidism and ophthalmopathy. This CDR3 contains 13 residues. Germline values: CDR1 DFQATT, CDR2 SNEGSKA (reference sequence). The germline V and J ends were trimmed by 3 bases and 2 bases, with 10 bases remaining between them. The investigators amplified TCR beta CDR3 regions from RNA transcripts. A first-round RT-PCR of the TCR CDR3 used the HTBI primer set. A single record per CDR3 protein comes from TCRdb applying MiXCR to the multiplex PCR reads. The sample has hundreds of thousands of distinct CDR3 sequences, just under 45% seen once. Comments on this clonotype: What it binds is unknown.

Notes on the study in general: Before onset, ophthalmopathy was predicted by the model a median roughly six months earlier.

Used for diagnoses were clinical symptoms, serum thyroxine and TRAb, thyroid ultrasound and orbital computed tomography. The clonotype comes from an adult man with Graves' disease, either hyperthyroidism or ophthalmopathy (not recorded which). J is TRBJ1-1 and V is TRBV20-1; D is ambiguous. Sequencing was performed on peripheral blood or thyroid tissue (not recorded which). The chain's CDR3 is CSARQDGNTEAFF. DNA of the CDR3: TGCAGTGCTAGGCAAGACGGCAACACTGAAGCTTTCTTT.